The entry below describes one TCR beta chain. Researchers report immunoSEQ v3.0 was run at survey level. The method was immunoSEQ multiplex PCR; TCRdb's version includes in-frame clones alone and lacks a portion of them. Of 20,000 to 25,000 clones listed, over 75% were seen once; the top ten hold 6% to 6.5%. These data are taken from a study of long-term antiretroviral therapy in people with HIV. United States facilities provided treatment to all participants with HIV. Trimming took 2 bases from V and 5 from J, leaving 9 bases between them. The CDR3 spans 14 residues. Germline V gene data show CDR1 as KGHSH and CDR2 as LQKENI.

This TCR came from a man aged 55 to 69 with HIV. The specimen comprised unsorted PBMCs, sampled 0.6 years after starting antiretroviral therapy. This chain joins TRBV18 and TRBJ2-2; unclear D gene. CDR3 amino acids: CASSPDLVTGELFF. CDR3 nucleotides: TGTGCCAGCTCACCAGACTTGGTAACCGGGGAGCTGTTTTTT.